A selection of T cell receptor beta chains follows, all from one sample in a study of blood T cell repertoires in COVID-19. Sequenced by immunoSEQ multiplex PCR; TCRdb stores in-frame clones only, minus some. The table lists over 150,000 clones, 87% of them singletons. The source material was PBMCs or T cells enriched from blood (not recorded which). The receptors here all came from a woman aged 25 to 39 who had recovered from COVID-19. Each CDR3 is given with its conserved first and last residue. D genes are given only for firm matches. A clone size is listed for some rows: how often the clone was seen (once, few, many), or a class if it is expanded.

d_call j_call clone_size v_call cdr3_nt cdr3_aa
- TRBJ2-7 - TRBV6-1 TGTGCCAGCAGTGAACCCCCGGTATCCTACGAGCAGTACTTC CASSEPPVSYEQYF
- TRBJ1-1 - TRBV18 TGTGCCAGCTCCCCTGAGGGCACTTTGAACACTGAAGCTTTCTTT CASSPEGTLNTEAFF
- TRBJ1-1 - TRBV24-1 TGTGCCACCAGTACCGCGGGGACTGAAGCTTTCTTT CATSTAGTEAFF
- TRBJ1-5 once TRBV7-8 TGTGCCAGCAGCTTAGCCCCCGTAAGTTGGGAGGTTGGGCCCCAGCATTTT CASSLAPVSWEVGPQHF
- TRBJ1-4 - TRBV27 TGTGCCAGCAGCTCCCTGACAGGTCTTGCAACTAATGAAAAACTGTTTTTT CASSSLTGLATNEKLFF
TRBD1 TRBJ1-2 - TRBV7-2 TGTGCCAGCACCAGTCTAACAGGGGGCATAGGTGGCTACACCTTC CASTSLTGGIGGYTF
TRBD1 TRBJ1-2 - TRBV11-2 TGTGCCAGCAGCTTAGGTCAGGGGGCAGATGGCTACACCTTC CASSLGQGADGYTF
TRBD1 TRBJ1-2 once TRBV5-1 TGCGCCAGCAGCTTGTCGGGACAGTCTAACTATGGCTACACCTTC CASSLSGQSNYGYTF
TRBD2 TRBJ2-7 - TRBV7-2 TGTGCCAGCAGCTTAGGTGGTAGCGGGTCCTACGAGCAGTACTTC CASSLGGSGSYEQYF
TRBD1 TRBJ2-7 - TRBV5-8 TGTGCCAGCAGACGGGACAGGGGGTTCTACGAGCAGTACTTC CASRRDRGFYEQYF
- TRBJ2-3 - TRBV5-5 TGTGCCAGCAGCTTGGACGACGGGTACACAGATACGCAGTATTTT CASSLDDGYTDTQYF
TRBD1 TRBJ2-7 - TRBV11-1 TGTGCCAGCAGCGACAGGGACAGGTCGGTGGAGCAGTACTTC CASSDRDRSVEQYF
- TRBJ1-1 - TRBV7-3 TGTGCCAGCAGCTTCACAGGAGATAACACTGAAGCTTTCTTT CASSFTGDNTEAFF
- TRBJ1-3 - TRBV2 TGTGCCAGCAGTGAATCGGGTCTCCCCACTGGAAACACCATATATTTT CASSESGLPTGNTIYF
- TRBJ1-5 - TRBV7-8 TGTGCCAGCAGCTCCCGGGAACAGGGGCCCCAGCATTTT CASSSREQGPQHF
TRBD1 TRBJ2-5 once TRBV29-1 TGCAGCGCCGGGACAGTGTACCAAGAGACCCAGTACTTC CSAGTVYQETQYF
- TRBJ1-6 - TRBV7-2 TGTGCCAGCCGGGGGGGGGCGCGGGATTCACCCCTCCACTTT CASRGGARDSPLHF
- TRBJ1-3 few TRBV12-3/TRBV12-4 TGTGCCAGCAGTTCTTTTCCCGGAAACACCATATATTTT CASSSFPGNTIYF
- TRBJ2-1 once TRBV5-4 TGTGCCAGCAGCTTGATGGGCGGGGATTACAATGAGCAGTTCTTC CASSLMGGDYNEQFF
TRBD2 TRBJ2-5 - TRBV7-9 TGTGCCAGCAGCTTAGGAGCGGGAGTGGTAGAGACCCAGTACTTC CASSLGAGVVETQYF
- TRBJ1-1 - TRBV7-3 TGTGCCAGCAGCATGACAGTGAAGACTGAAGCTTTCTTT CASSMTVKTEAFF
TRBD2 TRBJ2-7 few TRBV7-2 TGTGCCAGCAGCTATAGCGGGAGCAACGAGCAGTACTTC CASSYSGSNEQYF
- TRBJ2-2 - TRBV30 TGTGCCTGGAGTAGCAGGTCCGGGGAGCTGTTTTTT CAWSSRSGELFF
- TRBJ1-4 - TRBV18 TGTGCCAGCTCACAACTTTCGGCAGGGCCGAATGAAAAACTGTTTTTT CASSQLSAGPNEKLFF
- TRBJ1-5 few TRBV21-1 TGTGCCAGCAGCAATTCTCAGTCGTGTCAGCCCCAGCATTTT CASSNSQSCQPQHF
- TRBJ2-4 once TRBV12-3/TRBV12-4 TGTGCCAGCAGTTTTCAGAGAGGAAACATTCAGTACTTC CASSFQRGNIQYF
- TRBJ2-1 - TRBV27 TGTGCCAGCAGGCGGACGGGGGACTCCTACAATGAGCAGTTCTTC CASRRTGDSYNEQFF
TRBD1 TRBJ1-5 - TRBV10-3 TGTGCCATCAGTGAGGGGACAGGGGGCGGTCAGCCCCAGCATTTT CAISEGTGGGQPQHF
- TRBJ2-5 - TRBV30 TGTGCCTGGAGTCCTAGCCCGGAGACCCAGTACTTC CAWSPSPETQYF
- TRBJ2-1 - TRBV5-6 TGTGCCAGCAGGCCAACCTATGGGGCCGCCCACAATGAGCAGTTCTTC CASRPTYGAAHNEQFF
- TRBJ1-5 - TRBV6-1 TGTGCCAGCATATTACAGGGAGGGGATCAGCCCCAGCATTTT CASILQGGDQPQHF
- TRBJ2-5 - TRBV10-3 TGTGCCATCAGTGCGGGATCTCAAGAGACCCAGTACTTC CAISAGSQETQYF
TRBD2 TRBJ2-5 few TRBV19 TGTGCCAGTAGTTCCCGGACTAGCGGGAGTGAGACCCAGTACTTC CASSSRTSGSETQYF
TRBD2 TRBJ2-7 once TRBV7-9 TGTGCCAGCACGGGGCAAAGCGGGACCCGCTACGAGCAGTACTTC CASTGQSGTRYEQYF
TRBD1 TRBJ1-2 - TRBV19 TGTGCCACTCCGAATGGACAGGGGTTGGGGGGCTACACCTTC CATPNGQGLGGYTF
- TRBJ1-5 - TRBV9 TGTGCCAGCAGCGTGACGGGAAACGCAGGTCAGCCCCAGCATTTT CASSVTGNAGQPQHF
TRBD1 TRBJ1-5 - TRBV15 TGTGCCACCAGGCCTGGACAGGGAACGGATTATAGCAATCAGCCCCAGCATTTT CATRPGQGTDYSNQPQHF
TRBD1 TRBJ2-1 - TRBV19 TGTGCCAGTAAGGGGACAGGGTGGAATGAGCAGTTCTTC CASKGTGWNEQFF
- TRBJ2-7 once TRBV19 TGTGCCAGTAGTATGTCTAGCGCGGGCTACGAGCAGTACTTC CASSMSSAGYEQYF
TRBD2 TRBJ2-5 - TRBV9 TGTGCCAGCAGCGTGGCAGGACTAGCGGGAGTTCGTGAGACCCAGTACTTC CASSVAGLAGVRETQYF
- TRBJ1-1 - TRBV15 TGTGCCACCAGCAGAGAGGATCTCCAGGGTGGTGCTTTCTTT CATSREDLQGGAFF
TRBD1 TRBJ1-1 - TRBV5-1 TGCGCCAGCAGCTGGGGGACAGGGGAAAGGGACACTGAAGCTTTCTTT CASSWGTGERDTEAFF
TRBD1 TRBJ2-7 once TRBV4-1 TGCGCCAGCAGCAAAGCCCCCGGACAGGGCGGGTACGAGCAGTACTTC CASSKAPGQGGYEQYF
- TRBJ2-5 - TRBV19 TGTGCCAGTAGAGATAGTAATACCCAAGAGACCCAGTACTTC CASRDSNTQETQYF
TRBD1 TRBJ2-3 - TRBV19 TGTGCCTCTGGACAGGGAACCGCAGATACGCAGTATTTT CASGQGTADTQYF
- TRBJ2-5 - TRBV11-3 TGTGCCAGCAGCTTAGGGGGGGGGCGCAAGGCGGAGACCCAGTACTTC CASSLGGGRKAETQYF
- TRBJ2-7 - TRBV6-5 TGTGCCAGCAGTATGAACAGGGGAGGCGAGCAGTACTTC CASSMNRGGEQYF
- TRBJ1-5 - TRBV6-5 TGTGCCAGCAGCCGGACTCCGAGTAGCAATCAGCCCCAGCATTTT CASSRTPSSNQPQHF
TRBD1 TRBJ2-7 - TRBV7-2 TGTGCCAGCAGCTTCACGACAGGGCGCGAGCAGTACTTC CASSFTTGREQYF
TRBD1 TRBJ2-7 - TRBV6-5 TGTGCCAGCAGTTACTCGATCGACAGGGCCTACGAGCAGTACTTC CASSYSIDRAYEQYF
- TRBJ2-5 - TRBV19 TGTGCCAGTAGTATGGTAGGGGGACAAGAGACCCAGTACTTC CASSMVGGQETQYF
- TRBJ1-5 - TRBV2 TGTGCCAGCAGTGAAGCGCGCCTCTGGAGCCAGCCCCAGCATTTT CASSEARLWSQPQHF
- TRBJ2-1 once TRBV19 TGTGCCAGTAGTATATCCGCGAGCTCCTACAATGAGCAGTTCTTC CASSISASSYNEQFF
TRBD1 TRBJ1-6 - TRBV2 TGTGCCAGCAGAGGGGACAGCCCAAATTCACCCCTCCACTTT CASRGDSPNSPLHF
- TRBJ2-7 - TRBV18 TGTGCCAGCTCACCTCTAGGGGGCTCCTACGAGCAGTACTTC CASSPLGGSYEQYF
- TRBJ2-3 - TRBV27 TGTGCCAGCGCTATTCTAGTGGAAGATACGCAGTATTTT CASAILVEDTQYF
- TRBJ1-2 - TRBV5-1 TGCGCCAGCAGTACTGGACAGCTACTATCGGGCTACACCTTC CASSTGQLLSGYTF
- TRBJ1-4 - TRBV9 TGTGCCAGCAGCGTAGGGTACAGGAGCATTAATGAAAAACTGTTTTTT CASSVGYRSINEKLFF